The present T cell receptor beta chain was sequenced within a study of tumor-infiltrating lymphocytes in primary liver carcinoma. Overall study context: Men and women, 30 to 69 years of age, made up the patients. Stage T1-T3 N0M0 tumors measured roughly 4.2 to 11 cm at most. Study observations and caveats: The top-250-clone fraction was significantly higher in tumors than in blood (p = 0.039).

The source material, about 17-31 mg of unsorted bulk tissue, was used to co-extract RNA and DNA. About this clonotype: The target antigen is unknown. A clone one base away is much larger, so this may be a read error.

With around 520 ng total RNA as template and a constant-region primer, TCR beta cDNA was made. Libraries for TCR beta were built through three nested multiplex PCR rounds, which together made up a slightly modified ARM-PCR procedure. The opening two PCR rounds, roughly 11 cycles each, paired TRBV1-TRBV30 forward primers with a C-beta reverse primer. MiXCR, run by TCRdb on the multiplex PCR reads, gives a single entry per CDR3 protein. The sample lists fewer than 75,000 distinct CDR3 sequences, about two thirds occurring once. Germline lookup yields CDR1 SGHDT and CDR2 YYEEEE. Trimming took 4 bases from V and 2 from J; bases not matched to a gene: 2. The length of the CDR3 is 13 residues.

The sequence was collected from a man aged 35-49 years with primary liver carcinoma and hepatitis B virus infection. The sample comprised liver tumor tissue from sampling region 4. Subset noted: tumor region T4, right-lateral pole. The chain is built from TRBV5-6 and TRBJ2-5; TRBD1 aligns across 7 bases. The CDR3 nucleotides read TGTGCCAGCAGCATGGGACAGCAAGAGACCCAGTACTTC. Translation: CASSMGQQETQYF.